The 8 T cell receptor beta chains reported below all come from one sample, sequenced in a study of OX40 agonist ivuxolimab in advanced cancers. The table came from immunoSEQ multiplex PCR; TCRdb's copy has only in-frame clones and leaves some out. The sample lists fewer than 85,000 clones; around four fifths were seen once. This specimen was CD4+ or CD8+ T cells sorted from blood, taken in a trial of the OX40 agonist ivuxolimab. These TCRs come from an adult with an advanced solid tumor such as melanoma, head and neck, liver or kidney cancer.

This clone was observed a few times. The chain has TRBV28 and TRBJ1-2; D is possibly TRBD1 (5 bases). Germline V gene sequence: CDR1 MDHEN, CDR2 SYDVKM. The CDR3 contains 15 residues. Deletions cut 5 bases from V and 1 base from J, with 14 bases between. As DNA, the CDR3 is TGTGCCAGCAGTATCCCAGGGATACTTAACTATGGCTACACCTTC. Translation gives CASSIPGILNYGYTF.

In the case of this clone: The sample has other DNA sequences that encode this CDR3 too. This chain uses TRBV5-6 with TRBJ1-2; TRBD1 agrees at 9 bases. Trimming removed 4 bases from V and 6 bases from J; junction bases left unmatched: 7. The germline V gene encodes CDR1 SGHDT and CDR2 YYEEEE. The CDR3 has 14 residues. The CDR3 loop is CASSPTGGLDGYTF. CDR3 coding DNA: TGTGCCAGCAGCCCGACAGGGGGTTTGGATGGCTACACCTTC.

With regard to this clone: At the DNA level, this CDR3 is encoded by other sequences in the same sample as well. This sequence joins TRBV7-9 and TRBJ1-2; possible D gene TRBD1, 5 bases. V shed 5 bases and J shed 11 bases, with 18 bases lying between them. Germline loops: CDR1 SEHNR, CDR2 FQNEAQ (reference sequence). The length of the CDR3 is 13 residues. CDR3 nucleotide sequence: TGTGCCAGCAGCCCCTCGGGACCCCTTGGTTACACCTTC. This encodes CASSPSGPLGYTF.

This chain joins TRBV4-3 and TRBJ2-1; 7 bases map to TRBD1. V dropped 2 bases and J dropped 11; count of bases not matched to a gene: 9. Germline V CDR1 and CDR2: LGHNA, YSLEER. The CDR3 is made up of 14 amino acids. The CDR3 protein is CASSQFRQGEQQFF. As DNA, the CDR3 is TGCGCCAGCAGCCAATTTCGCCAGGGGGAACAGCAGTTCTTC.

This clone was counted a few times. The junction does not match germline at one end; this may be a read error. The chain couples TRBV7-9 to TRBJ1-3; D call uncertain. This CDR3 has 13 residues. Germline loops: CDR1 SEHNR, CDR2 FQNEAQ (reference sequence). Written as DNA, the CDR3 is TGTGCCAGCAGCCTAGCGGTTGGAAACACCATATATTTT. This gives the protein CASSLAVGNTIYF.

CDR3 coding DNA: TGCGCCAGCAGCCGTGGGGCCCAAGAGACCCAGTACTTC. It translates to CASSRGAQETQYF. The rearrangement links TRBV5-1 to TRBJ2-5, with D possibly matching TRBD1 (5 bases). Looked up from germline, CDR1 is SGHRS and CDR2 is YFSETQ. There are 13 residues in the CDR3. The V end lost 4 bases, the J end lost 1 base, and 8 bases lay between the germline ends.

The chain links TRBV5-1 to TRBJ2-3; D is tentatively TRBD1 or TRBD2 (8 bases each). Trimming removed 3 bases from V and 6 bases from J, with 20 bases in between. This CDR3 spans 16 amino acids. Germline V gives CDR1 SGHRS, CDR2 YFSETQ. CDR3 DNA: TGCGCCAGCAGCTCGAACCCAGGGGGCGGGAGGGATACGCAGTATTTT. It is translated as CASSSNPGGGRDTQYF.

The J gene is TRBJ2-1, the V gene TRBV5-4; 11 bases map to TRBD2. J gave up 9 bases and V 2 bases, and 7 bases lay outside the gene matches. Germline V gives CDR1 SGHNT, CDR2 YYREEE (reference sequence). The CDR3 extends over 15 amino acids. This chain's CDR3 is CASSFKTSGTGEQFF. The CDR3 DNA is TGTGCCAGCAGCTTTAAGACTAGCGGGACGGGTGAGCAGTTCTTC.